This T cell receptor beta chain was sequenced in a study of blood T cell repertoires in COVID-19. As for the study in general: Sources were T cells, B-cell-depleted T cells, or PBMCs; the material itself was cDNA or gDNA.

Per the authors' pipeline: Amplified reference gene primers provided the basis for estimating nucleated cell counts. Libraries were prepared by immunoSEQ multiplex PCR; TCRdb keeps only in-frame clonotypes and omits some of them. The V and J calls and clone size come from that table; D and trimming were worked out from the DNA. The sample has some 50,000 clones; around 83% are singletons. Germline values: CDR1 SNHLY, CDR2 FYNNEI. CDR3 length: 11 residues. Details on this clone: A read error may account for a junction end that differs from germline.

Input material: peripheral blood. The clonotype was recovered from a woman aged 80 or older with acute or convalescent COVID-19. V and J are TRBV2 and TRBJ1-4; 10 positions match TRBD1. The CDR3, as DNA: TGTGCCAGCACTAGCGGGACAGGGGCCAAATTT. Translating gives CASTSGTGAKF.